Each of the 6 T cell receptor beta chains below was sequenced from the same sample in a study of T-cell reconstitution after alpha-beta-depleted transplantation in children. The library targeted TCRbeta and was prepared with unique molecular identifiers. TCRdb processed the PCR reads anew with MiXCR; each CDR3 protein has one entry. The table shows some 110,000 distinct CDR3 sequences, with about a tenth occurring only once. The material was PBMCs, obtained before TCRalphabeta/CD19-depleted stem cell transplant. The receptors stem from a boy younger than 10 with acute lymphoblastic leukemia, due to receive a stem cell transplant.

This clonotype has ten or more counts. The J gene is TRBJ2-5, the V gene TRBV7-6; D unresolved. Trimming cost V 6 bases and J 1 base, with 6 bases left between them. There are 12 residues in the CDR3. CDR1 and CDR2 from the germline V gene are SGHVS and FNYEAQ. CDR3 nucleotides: TGTGCCAGCAGTTTGGGCCAAGAGACCCAGTACTTC. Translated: CASSLGQETQYF.

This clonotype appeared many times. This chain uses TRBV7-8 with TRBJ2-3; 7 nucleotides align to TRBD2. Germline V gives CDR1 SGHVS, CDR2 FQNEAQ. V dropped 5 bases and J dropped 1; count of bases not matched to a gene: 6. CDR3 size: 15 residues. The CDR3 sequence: CASSGPSGGTDTQYF. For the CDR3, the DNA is TGTGCCAGCAGCGGACCTAGCGGAGGCACAGATACGCAGTATTTT.

This CDR3 reads CASSQEGPRADTQYF. The CDR3 bases are TGCGCCAGCAGCCAAGAGGGACCCCGGGCAGATACGCAGTATTTT. The chain links TRBV4-1 to TRBJ2-3, with D possibly called TRBD1 or TRBD2 (5 bases each). In germline, CDR1 is MGHRA, CDR2 YSYEKL. This CDR3 contains 15 residues. V was pared by 0 bases and J by 4 bases, with 11 bases between.

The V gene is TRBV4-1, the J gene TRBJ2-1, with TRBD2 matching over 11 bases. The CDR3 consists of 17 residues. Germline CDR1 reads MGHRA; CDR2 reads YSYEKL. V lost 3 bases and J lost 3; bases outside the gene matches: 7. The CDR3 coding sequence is TGCGCCAGCAGCCACATCCACGGACTAGCGGGCTACAATGAGCAGTTCTTC. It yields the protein CASSHIHGLAGYNEQFF.

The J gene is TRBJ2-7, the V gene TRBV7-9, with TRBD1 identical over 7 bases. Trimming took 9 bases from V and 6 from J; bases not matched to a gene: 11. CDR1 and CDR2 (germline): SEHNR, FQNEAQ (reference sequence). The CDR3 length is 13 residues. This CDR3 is CASARQGSREQYF. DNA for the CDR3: TGTGCCAGTGCAAGACAGGGATCCCGCGAGCAGTACTTC.

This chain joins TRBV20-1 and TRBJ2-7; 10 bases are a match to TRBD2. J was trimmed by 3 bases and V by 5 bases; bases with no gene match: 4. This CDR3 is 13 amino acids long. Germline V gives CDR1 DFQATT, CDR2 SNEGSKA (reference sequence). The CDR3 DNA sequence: TGCAGTGCTCCGCCTAGCGGGGGCTACGAGCAGTACTTC. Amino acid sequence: CSAPPSGGYEQYF.